This T cell receptor beta chain was identified during a study of cytomegalovirus exposure and HLA in healthy donors. General study points: Among TCR beta chains, those listed as cytomegalovirus-associated numbered around 160.

Regarding this clone: The target antigen is unknown.

The PCR was carried out with 60 Vbeta primers and 13 Jbeta primers. Profiled with immunoSEQ multiplex PCR; TCRdb holds only in-frame clones, not every one. In the table there are 170,000 or so clones, roughly 78% of which are singletons. CDR1 and CDR2 (germline): SGHDT, YYEEEE. Trimming cost V 4 bases and J 6 bases; bases outside gene matches: 16. The CDR3 is 16 residues long. The sequence was collected from a woman aged 50 to 65 in good health and CMV-seropositive. The chain carries TRBV5-6 and TRBJ2-7, with 7 bases identical to TRBD1. What was sequenced was PBMCs. As DNA, the CDR3 is TGTGCCAGCAGCCCCTCGGGACAGTCAACCTTTGGCGAGCAGTACTTC. This encodes CASSPSGQSTFGEQYF. Using reference TRBV5-6 and TRBJ2-7 for the parts outside the CDR3, the full variable domain is DAGVTQSPTHLIKTRGQQVTLRCSPKSGHDTVSWYQQALGQGPQFIFQYYEEEERQRGNFPDRFSGHQFPNYSSELNVNALLLGDSALYLCASSPSGQSTFGEQYFGPGTRLTVT.